These T cell receptor beta chains were read from a single sample in a study of OX40 agonist ivuxolimab in advanced cancers. Only in-frame clones appear in the TCRdb table, and some are missing; sequencing was by immunoSEQ multiplex PCR. The table has about 53,000 clones, around 82% seen once. Specimen: CD4+ or CD8+ T cells sorted from blood, collected in a trial of the OX40 agonist ivuxolimab. The source of these receptors is an adult with an advanced solid tumor such as melanoma, head and neck, liver or kidney cancer. CDR3s include the opening cysteine and the closing phenylalanine or tryptophan. D genes are given only for firm matches. The size entry is marked missing in some rows and otherwise reads once, few, many or a size class.

TRBJ2-1 | NA | 17 | TRBD1 | TRBV5-5 | TGTGCCAGCAGCTTGGTTAGGACAGGGGGCCAGATGAATGAGCAGTTCTTC | CASSLVRTGGQMNEQFF
TRBJ1-2 | NA | 14 | NA | TRBV2 | TGTGCCAGCAGAAGTCAGGGTGGTAACTATGGCTACACCTTC | CASRSQGGNYGYTF
TRBJ2-5 | NA | 15 | TRBD2 | TRBV7-2 | TGTGCCAGCACGCCGGGACTAGCGGGAGAAAAGACCCAGTACTTC | CASTPGLAGEKTQYF
TRBJ2-1 | once | 17 | NA | TRBV4-3 | TGCGCCAGCAGCCAAGGCTCGGCGGGGAATTCCTACAATGAGCAGTTCTTC | CASSQGSAGNSYNEQFF
TRBJ2-1 | NA | 17 | TRBD2 | TRBV10-3 | TGTGCCATCACAGGGACTAGCGGCCTTTCCCCCCACAATGAGCAGTTCTTC | CAITGTSGLSPHNEQFF
TRBJ1-1 | NA | 15 | NA | TRBV5-1 | TGCGCCAGCAGCTTGGAGGGGACACAACGTAACCAAGCTTTCTTT | CASSLEGTQRNQAFF
TRBJ1-2 | NA | 16 | TRBD1 | TRBV4-1 | TGCGCCAGCAGACCACTGACAGGGGGCGAGAACTATGGCTACACCTTC | CASRPLTGGENYGYTF
TRBJ2-1 | NA | 13 | NA | TRBV5-5 | TGTGCCAGCAGCTTGCCTAAAGTCGATGAGCAGTTCTTC | CASSLPKVDEQFF
TRBJ2-3 | NA | 17 | NA | TRBV15 | TGTGCCACCAGCTTTTTCTCCAGCCCCTCTAGCACAGATACGCAGTATTTT | CATSFFSSPSSTDTQYF
TRBJ2-7 | once | 13 | NA | TRBV11-3 | TGTGCCAGCAGCAAACCGGGACTCTACGAGCAGTACTTC | CASSKPGLYEQYF
TRBJ2-5 | NA | 15 | NA | TRBV19 | TGTGCCAGTAGTATAGGATCCCAGAGGTGGGAGACCCAGTACTTC | CASSIGSQRWETQYF
TRBJ2-7 | NA | 15 | TRBD2 | TRBV10-3 | TGTGCCATCAAAGCGGGGGTTGGAGGTCCCTACGAGCAGTACTTC | CAIKAGVGGPYEQYF
TRBJ2-5 | NA | 13 | TRBD1 | TRBV5-6 | TGTGCCAGCAGCTTGGACAGGGGAAAGACCCAGTACTTC | CASSLDRGKTQYF
TRBJ2-5 | NA | 13 | TRBD1 | TRBV7-9 | TGTGCCAGCAGCTTTCCAGGGGGAGAGACCCAGTACTTC | CASSFPGGETQYF
TRBJ1-2 | NA | 13 | NA | TRBV27 | TGTGCCAGCAGTCACCGGGGCCCGCTTGGCTACACCTTC | CASSHRGPLGYTF
TRBJ2-4 | NA | 14 | NA | TRBV14 | TGTGCCAGCAGCCACCCGACTACCCGTTACATTCAGTACTTC | CASSHPTTRYIQYF
TRBJ2-1 | NA | 15 | TRBD1 | TRBV6-5 | TGTGCCAGCAGTAACCCCGGGACAGGGGAGAATGAGCAGTTCTTC | CASSNPGTGENEQFF
TRBJ1-5 | NA | 14 | NA | TRBV28 | TGTGCCAGCAGTCTACATTCAAGCAATCAGCCCCAGCATTTT | CASSLHSSNQPQHF
TRBJ2-3 | NA | 14 | NA | TRBV29-1 | TGCAGCGTTGAAGGGTCGGGAAGCACAGATACGCAGTATTTT | CSVEGSGSTDTQYF